This passage covers 16 T cell receptor beta chains from one sample sequenced in a study of CD8 T cells in Susac syndrome. Random-hexamer reverse transcription was applied to about 0.5 to 1 ug RNA. From the immunoSEQ multiplex PCR reads, TCRdb called clonotypes with MiXCR, one entry per CDR3 protein. The repertoire holds just over 150,000 distinct CDR3 sequences, around 95% seen once, with 0.14% to 0.15% in the top ten. Sequencing was carried out using CD8+ T cells from PBMCs. The receptors come from a human donor with multiple sclerosis.

The gene calls are TRBV13 and TRBJ2-3, with 12 bases matching TRBD2. The V gene's germline CDR1 is PRHDT and CDR2 FYEKMQ (reference sequence). The CDR3 runs to 16 residues. V was clipped by 3 bases and J by 3 bases; unmatched bases: 4. CDR3 amino acids: CASSFLAGGLTDTQYF. CDR3 DNA sequence: TGTGCCAGCAGCTTTCTAGCGGGGGGGTTGACAGATACGCAGTATTTT.

V and J are TRBV7-9 and TRBJ2-1, with 10 nucleotides matching TRBD2. This CDR3 comprises 16 residues. The ends lost 0 bases at V and 9 bases at J; junction bases unmatched: 8. Germline V CDR1 and CDR2: SEHNR, FQNEAQ (reference sequence). Here the CDR3 DNA reads TGTGCCAGCAGCTTAGCCCCAGCGGGGGGGCCAAGTGAGCAGTTCTTC. This gives the protein CASSLAPAGGPSEQFF.

This clonotype occurred a few times. This rearrangement joins TRBV29-1 to TRBJ2-7; 8 bases line up with TRBD1. This CDR3 contains 13 residues. V shed 3 bases and J 5 bases; nucleotides not matched to a gene: 6. Germline loops: CDR1 SQVTM, CDR2 ANQGSEA. For the CDR3, the DNA is TGCAGCGTTGAGGGCAGGGGGCATGACGAGCAGTACTTC. Translating gives CSVEGRGHDEQYF.

The CDR3 DNA reads TGTGCCAGCAGTTACGGCAGGAACACTGAAGCTTTCTTT. Its protein is CASSYGRNTEAFF. The rearrangement joins TRBV27 to TRBJ1-1; D gene ambiguous. This CDR3 has 13 residues. The V gene's germline CDR1 is MNHEY and CDR2 SMNVEV (reference sequence). V shed 4 bases and J shed 1 base, with 7 bases lying between them.

The V and J genes are TRBV9 and TRBJ1-2; D gene uncertain. The CDR3 covers 13 residues. Per the germline V gene, CDR1 is SGDLS and CDR2 is YYNGEE. V shed 0 bases and J shed 8 bases, with 11 bases lying between them. The CDR3 bases are TGTGCCAGCAGCGTAGGGACTGGAGAAGGCTACACCTTC. This gives the protein CASSVGTGEGYTF.

The chain links TRBV7-8 to TRBJ2-4; TRBD2 matches 8 bases. The length of the CDR3 is 16 residues. With 1 base clipped from V and 2 bases from J, the junction kept 4 bases outside the gene matches. The V gene's germline CDR1 is SGHVS and CDR2 FQNEAQ. Here the CDR3 DNA reads TGTGCCAGCAGCTTAGGAGCGGGGGTATCCAAAAACATTCAGTACTTC. Amino acid sequence: CASSLGAGVSKNIQYF.

V is TRBV5-5 and J is TRBJ1-6, with D uncertain. With 3 bases removed from V and 7 bases from J, the gap between germline ends came to 8 bases. This CDR3 contains 13 residues. Looked up from germline, CDR1 is SGHKS and CDR2 is YYEKEE (reference sequence). CDR3 in DNA: TGTGCCAGCAGCTCCAGCCCGAATTCACCCCTCCACTTT. Its translation is CASSSSPNSPLHF.

V gene TRBV20-1 combines with J gene TRBJ2-1; 8 positions agree with TRBD2. J lost 4 bases, V lost 6 bases, and 8 bases had no gene match. The CDR3 is 14 amino acids. The germline V gene has CDR1 DFQATT and CDR2 SNEGSKA (reference sequence). Written as DNA, the CDR3 is TGCAGTGCGACGACTAGCGACGGGTACAATGAGCAGTTCTTC. It codes for CSATTSDGYNEQFF.

The gene calls are TRBV7-9 and TRBJ2-1; D tentatively fits TRBD1 or TRBD2 (6 bases each). The CDR3 runs to 17 residues. The V gene's germline CDR1 is SEHNR and CDR2 FQNEAQ (reference sequence). V was clipped by 4 bases and J by 0 bases, with 16 bases between them. The CDR3 DNA reads as TGTGCCAGCAGCTCCGGGGTTAAGGGGGGCTCCTACAATGAGCAGTTCTTC. Residues: CASSSGVKGGSYNEQFF.

This chain joins TRBV29-1 and TRBJ2-1; unclear D gene. CDR1 and CDR2 from the germline V gene are SQVTM and ANQGSEA. V lost 3 bases, J lost 1 base, and 1 base lay in between. The CDR3 runs 11 residues. Written as DNA, the CDR3 is TGCAGCGTTGATTCCTACAATGAGCAGTTCTTC. Protein: CSVDSYNEQFF.

This chain links TRBV30 with TRBJ2-1; D is perhaps TRBD1 (6 bases). CDR3 size: 14 residues. V was cut by 2 bases and J by 0 bases, with 8 bases left in between. CDR1 is GTSNPN, CDR2 SVGIG, per germline (reference sequence). The CDR3 sequence: CAWSRDNSYNEQFF. CDR3 nucleotides: TGTGCCTGGAGTCGGGACAACTCCTACAATGAGCAGTTCTTC.

The chain uses TRBV20-1 and TRBJ2-1; 7 bases map to TRBD2. Germline CDR1 is DFQATT and CDR2 is SNEGSKA (reference sequence). V dropped 0 bases and J dropped 7; count of bases not matched to a gene: 0. CDR3 length: 12 residues. The CDR3 loop reads CSARERENEQFF. DNA of the CDR3: TGCAGTGCTAGAGAGCGGGAGAATGAGCAGTTCTTC.

The chain links TRBV2 to TRBJ2-7; D possibly corresponds to TRBD1 (6 bases). Germline CDR1 and CDR2: SNHLY and FYNNEI. Deletions cut 11 bases from V and 0 bases from J, with 14 bases between. The CDR3 is 13 amino acids. The DNA for the CDR3 is TGTGCCTCAGCAACAGGGAACTCCTACGAGCAGTACGTC. Translated, it gives CASATGNSYEQYV.

The rearrangement uses TRBV19 and TRBJ1-1; 9 bases fit TRBD1. Germline-derived CDR1 and CDR2 are LNHDA and SQIVND (reference sequence). The length of the CDR3 is 12 residues. Trimming removed 9 bases from V and 4 bases from J; junction bases left unmatched: 3. The CDR3, as DNA: TGTGCCAGCGCGACAGGGGGCACTGAAGCTTTCTTT. The encoded protein is CASATGGTEAFF.

The gene calls are TRBV7-2 and TRBJ2-7; a weak D match, TRBD2 (5 bases). Germline CDR1 SGHTA, CDR2 FQGNSA. Trimming pared 3 bases from V and 6 bases from J, leaving 15 bases between. This CDR3 region has 14 residues. The CDR3 DNA sequence: TGTGCCAGCAGCTTTCGCAGTCTCGAGGGCGAGCAGTACTTC. Translated: CASSFRSLEGEQYF. Looking up the rest from reference TRBV7-2 and TRBJ2-7 gives the full variable domain: GAGVSQSPSNKVTEKGKDVELRCDPISGHTALYWYRQSLGQGLEFLIYFQGNSAPDKSGLPSDRFSAERTGGSVSTLTIQRTQQEDSAVYLCASSFRSLEGEQYFGPGTRLTVT.

DNA for the CDR3: TGTGCCAGCAGCTCGCCCAGGGGCACAGATACGCAGTATTTT. It specifies CASSSPRGTDTQYF. V gene TRBV13 combines with J gene TRBJ2-3, with D possibly matching TRBD1 (5 bases). Trimming cost V 4 bases and J 1 base, with 9 bases left between them. The CDR3 runs to 14 residues. Germline CDR1 reads PRHDT; CDR2 reads FYEKMQ (reference sequence).